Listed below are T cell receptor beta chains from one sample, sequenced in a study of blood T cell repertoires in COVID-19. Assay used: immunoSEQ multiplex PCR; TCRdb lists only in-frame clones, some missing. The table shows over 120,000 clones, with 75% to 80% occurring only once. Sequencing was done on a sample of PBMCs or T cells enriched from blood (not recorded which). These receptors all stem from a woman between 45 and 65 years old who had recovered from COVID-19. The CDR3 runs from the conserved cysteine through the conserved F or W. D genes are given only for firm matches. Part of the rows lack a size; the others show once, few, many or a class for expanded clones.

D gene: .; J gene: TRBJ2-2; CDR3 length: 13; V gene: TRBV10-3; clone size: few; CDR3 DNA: TGTGCCACCGCCCCCCTAAACACCGGGGAGCTGTTTTTT; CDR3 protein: CATAPLNTGELFF
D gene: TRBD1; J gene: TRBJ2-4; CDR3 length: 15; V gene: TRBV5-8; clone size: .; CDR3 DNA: TGTGCCAGCAGCTTGGGGGGGACAGGGGGCAACATTCAGTACTTC; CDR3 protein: CASSLGGTGGNIQYF
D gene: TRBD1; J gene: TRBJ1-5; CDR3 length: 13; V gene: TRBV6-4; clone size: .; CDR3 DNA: TGTGCCAGCAGTCAGTTAGGGGGCCAGCCCCAGCATTTT; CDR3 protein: CASSQLGGQPQHF
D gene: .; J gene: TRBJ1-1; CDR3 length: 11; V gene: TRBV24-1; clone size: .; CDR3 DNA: TGTGCCACCACAGACATTCCCCTTAATCTCTTT; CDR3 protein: CATTDIPLNLF
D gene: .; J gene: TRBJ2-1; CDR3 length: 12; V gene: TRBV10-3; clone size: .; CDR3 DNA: TGTGCCATCAGTTTTCAGGGGAATGAGCAGTTCTTC; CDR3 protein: CAISFQGNEQFF
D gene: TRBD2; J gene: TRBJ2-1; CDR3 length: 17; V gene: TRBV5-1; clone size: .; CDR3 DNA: TGCGCCAGCAGCTTGGTGCCCACTAGCGGGAGAAGCCATGAGCAGTTCTTC; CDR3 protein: CASSLVPTSGRSHEQFF
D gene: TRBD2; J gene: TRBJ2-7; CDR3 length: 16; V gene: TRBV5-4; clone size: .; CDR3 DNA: TGTGCCAGCAGCTCTGCCGGGACTAGCGGGAACTACGAGCAGTACTTC; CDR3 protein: CASSSAGTSGNYEQYF
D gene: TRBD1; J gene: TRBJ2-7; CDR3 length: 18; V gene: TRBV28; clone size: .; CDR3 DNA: TGTGCCAGCAGTCCTTTACGGGGGACAGGGTTTACCTCTTACGAGCAGTACTTC; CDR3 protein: CASSPLRGTGFTSYEQYF
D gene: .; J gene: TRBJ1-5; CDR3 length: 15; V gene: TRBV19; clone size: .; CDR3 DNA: TGTGCCAGTAGTCAAAGACAGCGTCTCAATCAGCCCCAGCATTTT; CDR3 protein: CASSQRQRLNQPQHF
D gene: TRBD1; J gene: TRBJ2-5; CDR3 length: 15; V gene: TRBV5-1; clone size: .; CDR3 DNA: TGCGCCAGCAGTCGGGACAGGGGGGGCCAAGAGACCCAGTACTTC; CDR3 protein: CASSRDRGGQETQYF
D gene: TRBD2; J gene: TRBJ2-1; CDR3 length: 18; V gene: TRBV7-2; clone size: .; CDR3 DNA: TGTGCCAGCAGCTCCGGGGCTAGCGGGAGTTGGACCTACAATGAGCAGTTCTTC; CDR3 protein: CASSSGASGSWTYNEQFF
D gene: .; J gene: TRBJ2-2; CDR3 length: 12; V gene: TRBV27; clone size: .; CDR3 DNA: TGTGCCAGCAGTTTCACCGGGGGGGAGCTGTTTTTT; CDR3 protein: CASSFTGGELFF
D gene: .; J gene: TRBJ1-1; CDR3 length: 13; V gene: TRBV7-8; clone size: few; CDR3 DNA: TGTGCCAGCAGCTTAGTGACGGGGACTGAAGCTTTCTTT; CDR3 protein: CASSLVTGTEAFF
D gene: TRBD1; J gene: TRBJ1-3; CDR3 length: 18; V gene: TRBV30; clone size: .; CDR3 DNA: TGTGCCTGGAGTTCCTTCTCCGGGACAGGGAAAGGTGGAAACACCATATATTTT; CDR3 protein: CAWSSFSGTGKGGNTIYF
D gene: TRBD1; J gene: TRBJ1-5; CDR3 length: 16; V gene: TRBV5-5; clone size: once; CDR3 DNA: TGTGCCAGCAGCGCCTCCGGGACAGGGGACAATCAGCCCCAGCATTTT; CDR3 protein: CASSASGTGDNQPQHF
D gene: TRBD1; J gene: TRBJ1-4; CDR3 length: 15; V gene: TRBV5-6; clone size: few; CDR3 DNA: TGTGCCAGCAGCCGAGGTGACAGGGCCAATGAAAAACTGTTTTTT; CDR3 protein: CASSRGDRANEKLFF
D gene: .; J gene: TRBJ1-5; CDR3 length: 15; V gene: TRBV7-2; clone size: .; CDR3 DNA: TGTGCCAGCAGCTTAGCCGCAGGAACGAATCAGCCCCAGCATTTT; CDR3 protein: CASSLAAGTNQPQHF
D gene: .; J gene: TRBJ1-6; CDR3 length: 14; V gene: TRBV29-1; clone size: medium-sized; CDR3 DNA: TGCAGCGTTGAAACAGGGACCCTTTATTCACCCCTCCACTTT; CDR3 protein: CSVETGTLYSPLHF
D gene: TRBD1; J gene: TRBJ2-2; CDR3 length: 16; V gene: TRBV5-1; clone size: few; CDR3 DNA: TGCGCCAGCAGCTTGACAGGGGGCCCTGTCACCGGGGAGCTGTTTTTT; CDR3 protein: CASSLTGGPVTGELFF
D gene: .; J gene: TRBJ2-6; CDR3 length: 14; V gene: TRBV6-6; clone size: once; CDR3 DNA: TGTGCCAGCCGTCCGAGTTCTGGGGCCAACGTCCTGACTTTC; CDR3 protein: CASRPSSGANVLTF
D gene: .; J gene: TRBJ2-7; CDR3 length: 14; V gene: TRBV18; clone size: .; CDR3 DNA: TGTGCCAGCTCACCACCAGGCTCCAGGGGCGAGCAGTACTTC; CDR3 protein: CASSPPGSRGEQYF
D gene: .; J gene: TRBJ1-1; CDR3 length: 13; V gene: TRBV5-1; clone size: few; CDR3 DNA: TGCGCCAGCAGCCCGGAGCCCTCCGGAGGAGCTTTCTTT; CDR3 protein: CASSPEPSGGAFF
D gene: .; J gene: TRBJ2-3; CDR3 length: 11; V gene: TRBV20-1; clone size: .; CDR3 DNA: TGCAGTGCTGAGAGCACAGATACGCAGTATTTT; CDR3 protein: CSAESTDTQYF
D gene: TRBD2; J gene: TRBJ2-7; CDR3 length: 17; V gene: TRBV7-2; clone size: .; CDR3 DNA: TGTGCCAGCAGCATGGGACTAGCGGGAGGGGGATCCTACGAGCAGTACTTC; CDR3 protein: CASSMGLAGGGSYEQYF
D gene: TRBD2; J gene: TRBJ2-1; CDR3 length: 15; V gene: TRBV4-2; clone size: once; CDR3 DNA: TGTGCCAGCACCGTGGAGACTAGCGGGAGTAATGAGCAGTTCTTC; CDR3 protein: CASTVETSGSNEQFF
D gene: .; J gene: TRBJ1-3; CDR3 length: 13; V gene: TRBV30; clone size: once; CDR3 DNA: TGTGCCTGGAGGCGGGACTCTGGAAACACCATATATTTT; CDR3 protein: CAWRRDSGNTIYF
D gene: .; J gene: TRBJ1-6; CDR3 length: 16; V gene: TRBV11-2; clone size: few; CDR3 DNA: TGTGCCAGCAGCCCAGAACGAAACTCGGGGAATTCACCCCTCCACTTT; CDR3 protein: CASSPERNSGNSPLHF
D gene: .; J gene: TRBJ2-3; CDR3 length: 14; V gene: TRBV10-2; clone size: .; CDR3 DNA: TGCGCCAGCGGGGGCCTACGTCTCACAGATACGCAGTATTTT; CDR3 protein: CASGGLRLTDTQYF
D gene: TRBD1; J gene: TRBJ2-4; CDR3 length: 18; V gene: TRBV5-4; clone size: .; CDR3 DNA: TGTGCCAGCAGCACCGGGACAGGGGGCGCGGCATCCAAAAACATTCAGTACTTC; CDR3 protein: CASSTGTGGAASKNIQYF
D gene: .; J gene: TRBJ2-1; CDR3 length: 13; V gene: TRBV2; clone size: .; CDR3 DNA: TGTGCCAGCATTCAGCGACCCTGGAATGAGCAGTTCTTC; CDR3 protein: CASIQRPWNEQFF
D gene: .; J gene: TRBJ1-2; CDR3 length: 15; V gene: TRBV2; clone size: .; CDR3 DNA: TGTGCCAGCAGTGTCCATCCAGGAACTAACTATGGCTACACCTTC; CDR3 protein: CASSVHPGTNYGYTF
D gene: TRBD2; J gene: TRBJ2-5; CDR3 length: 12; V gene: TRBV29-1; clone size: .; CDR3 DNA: TGCAGCGCGAGCGGGAGTCGAGAGACCCAGTACTTC; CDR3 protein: CSASGSRETQYF
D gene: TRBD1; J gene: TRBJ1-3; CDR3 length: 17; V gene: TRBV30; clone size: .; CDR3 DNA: TGTGCCTGGAGTACCACGGACAGGGGGCTGTCTGGAAACACCATATATTTT; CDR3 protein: CAWSTTDRGLSGNTIYF
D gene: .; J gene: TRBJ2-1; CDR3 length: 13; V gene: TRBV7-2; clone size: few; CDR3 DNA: TGTGCCAGCAGGCGGGGGCTAGAAAATGAGCAGTTCTTC; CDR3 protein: CASRRGLENEQFF
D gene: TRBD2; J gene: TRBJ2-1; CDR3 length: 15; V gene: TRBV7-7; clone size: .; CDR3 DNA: TGTGCCAGCAGCGTCGCTAGCGGGGCCTACAATGAGCAGTTCTTC; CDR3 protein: CASSVASGAYNEQFF
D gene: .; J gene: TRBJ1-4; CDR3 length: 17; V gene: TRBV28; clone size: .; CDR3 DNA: TGTGCCAGCACCCCGTCGGGGGTTTATGCGACTAATGAAAAACTGTTTTTT; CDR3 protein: CASTPSGVYATNEKLFF
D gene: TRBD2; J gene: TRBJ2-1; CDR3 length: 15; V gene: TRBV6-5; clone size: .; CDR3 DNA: TGTGCCAGCAGTTACTCCGGGACTAGCAACAATGAGCAGTTCTTC; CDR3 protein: CASSYSGTSNNEQFF